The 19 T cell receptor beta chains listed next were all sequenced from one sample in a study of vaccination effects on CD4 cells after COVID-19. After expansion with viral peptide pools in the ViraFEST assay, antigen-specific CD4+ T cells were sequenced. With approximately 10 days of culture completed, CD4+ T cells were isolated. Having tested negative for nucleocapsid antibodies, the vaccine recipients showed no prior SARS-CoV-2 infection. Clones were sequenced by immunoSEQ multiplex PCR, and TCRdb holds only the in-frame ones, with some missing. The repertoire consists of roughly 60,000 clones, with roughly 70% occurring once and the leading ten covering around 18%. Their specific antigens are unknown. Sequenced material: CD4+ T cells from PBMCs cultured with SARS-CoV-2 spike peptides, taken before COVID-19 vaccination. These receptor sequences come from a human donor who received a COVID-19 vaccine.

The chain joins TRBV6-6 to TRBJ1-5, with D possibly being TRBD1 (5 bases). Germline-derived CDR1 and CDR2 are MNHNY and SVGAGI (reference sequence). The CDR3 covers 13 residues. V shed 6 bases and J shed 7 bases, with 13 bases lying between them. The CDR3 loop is CASSLTRGQPQHF. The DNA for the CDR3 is TGTGCCAGCAGCCTCACCCGGGGCCAGCCCCAGCATTTT.

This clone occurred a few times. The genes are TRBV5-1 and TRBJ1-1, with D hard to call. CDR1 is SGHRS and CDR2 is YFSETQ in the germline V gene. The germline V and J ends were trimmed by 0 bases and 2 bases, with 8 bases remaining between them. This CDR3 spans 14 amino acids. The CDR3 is CASSLDGFNTEAFF. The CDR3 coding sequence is TGCGCCAGCAGCTTGGACGGTTTTAACACTGAAGCTTTCTTT. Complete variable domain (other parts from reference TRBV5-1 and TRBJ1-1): KAGVTQTPRYLIKTRGQQVTLSCSPISGHRSVSWYQQTPGQGLQFLFEYFSETQRNKGNFPGRFSGRQFSNSRSEMNVSTLELGDSALYLCASSLDGFNTEAFFGQGTRLTVV.

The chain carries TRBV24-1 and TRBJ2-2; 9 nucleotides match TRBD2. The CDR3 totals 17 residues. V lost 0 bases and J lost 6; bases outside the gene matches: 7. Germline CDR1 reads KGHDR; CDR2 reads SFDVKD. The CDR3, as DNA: TGTGCCACCAGTGATTTGGGGGCTAGCGGGAAGGCCGGGGAGCTGTTTTTT. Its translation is CATSDLGASGKAGELFF.

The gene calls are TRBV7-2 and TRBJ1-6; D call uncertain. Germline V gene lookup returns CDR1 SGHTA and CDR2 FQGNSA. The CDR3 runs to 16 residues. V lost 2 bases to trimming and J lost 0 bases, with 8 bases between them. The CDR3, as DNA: TGTGCCAGCAGCTTAAAAGGGAGCTCCTATAATTCACCCCTCCACTTT. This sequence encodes CASSLKGSSYNSPLHF.

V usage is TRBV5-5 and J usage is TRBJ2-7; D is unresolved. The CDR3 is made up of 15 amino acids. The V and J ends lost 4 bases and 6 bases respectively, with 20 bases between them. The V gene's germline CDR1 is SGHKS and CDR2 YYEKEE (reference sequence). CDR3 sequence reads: CASSVGGSPSREQYF. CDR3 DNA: TGTGCCAGCAGCGTGGGTGGCAGCCCTTCGCGCGAGCAGTACTTC.

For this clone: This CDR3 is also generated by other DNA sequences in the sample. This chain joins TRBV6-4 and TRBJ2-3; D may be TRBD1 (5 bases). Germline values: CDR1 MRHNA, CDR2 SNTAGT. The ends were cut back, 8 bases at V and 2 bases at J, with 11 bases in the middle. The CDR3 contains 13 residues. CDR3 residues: CASGSGHTDTQYF. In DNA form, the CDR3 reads TGTGCCAGCGGTTCAGGGCACACAGATACGCAGTATTTT.

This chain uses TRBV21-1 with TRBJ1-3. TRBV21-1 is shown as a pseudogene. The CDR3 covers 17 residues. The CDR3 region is CASSARDFIPSGNTIYF. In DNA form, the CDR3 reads TGTGCCAGCAGCGCGCGGGACTTCATCCCCTCTGGAAACACCATATATTTT.

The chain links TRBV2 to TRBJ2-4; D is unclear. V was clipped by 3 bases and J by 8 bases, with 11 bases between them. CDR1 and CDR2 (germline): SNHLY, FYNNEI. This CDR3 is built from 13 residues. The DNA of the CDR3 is TGTGCCAGCAGTGACCGTCCCTGGGACATTCAGTACTTC. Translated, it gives CASSDRPWDIQYF.

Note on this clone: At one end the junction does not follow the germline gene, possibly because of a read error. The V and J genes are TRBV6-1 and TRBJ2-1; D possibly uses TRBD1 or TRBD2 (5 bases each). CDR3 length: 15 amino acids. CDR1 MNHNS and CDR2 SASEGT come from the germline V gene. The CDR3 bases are TGTGCCAGCAGCGAAGGAAGGGGCACCCCAGAGGGGCAGTTCTTC. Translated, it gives CASSEGRGTPEGQFF.

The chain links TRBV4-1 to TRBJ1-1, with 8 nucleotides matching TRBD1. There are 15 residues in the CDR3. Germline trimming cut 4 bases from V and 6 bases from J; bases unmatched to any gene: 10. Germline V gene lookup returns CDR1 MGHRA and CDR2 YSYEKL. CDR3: CASSRAGQGQAEAFF. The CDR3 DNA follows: TGCGCCAGCAGCCGAGCAGGACAGGGCCAGGCTGAAGCTTTCTTT.

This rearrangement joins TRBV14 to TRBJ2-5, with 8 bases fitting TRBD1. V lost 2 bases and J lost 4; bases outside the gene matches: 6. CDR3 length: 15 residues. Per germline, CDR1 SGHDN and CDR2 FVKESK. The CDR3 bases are TGTGCCAGCAGCCAAAACAACAGGGGGAGAGAGACCCAGTACTTC. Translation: CASSQNNRGRETQYF.

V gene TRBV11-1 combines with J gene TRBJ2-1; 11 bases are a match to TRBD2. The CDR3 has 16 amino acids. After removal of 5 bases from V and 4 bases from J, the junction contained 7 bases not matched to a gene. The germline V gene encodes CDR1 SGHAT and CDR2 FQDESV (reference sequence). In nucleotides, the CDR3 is TGTGCCAGCAGCCCTACTCTAGCGGGAGGATACAATGAGCAGTTCTTC. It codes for CASSPTLAGGYNEQFF. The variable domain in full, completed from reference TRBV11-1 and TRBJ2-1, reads EAEVAQSPRYKITEKSQAVAFWCDPISGHATLYWYRQILGQGPELLVQFQDESVVDDSQLPKDRFSAERLKGVDSTLKIQPAELGDSAMYLCASSPTLAGGYNEQFFGPGTRLTVL.

CDR3 in amino acids: CASRQREVNIQYF. CDR3 coding DNA: TGTGCCAGCAGACAGCGGGAAGTAAACATTCAGTACTTC. V and J are TRBV12-3 or TRBV12-4 and TRBJ2-4, with 7 bases identical to TRBD2. Trimming cost V 6 bases and J 6 bases; bases outside gene matches: 5. The CDR3 is made up of 13 amino acids.

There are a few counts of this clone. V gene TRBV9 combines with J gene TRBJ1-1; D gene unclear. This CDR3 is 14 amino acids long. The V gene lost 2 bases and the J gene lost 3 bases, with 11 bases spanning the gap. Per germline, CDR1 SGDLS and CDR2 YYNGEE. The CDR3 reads CASSVGSLHTEAFF. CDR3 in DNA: TGTGCCAGCAGCGTGGGTTCGCTCCACACTGAAGCTTTCTTT.

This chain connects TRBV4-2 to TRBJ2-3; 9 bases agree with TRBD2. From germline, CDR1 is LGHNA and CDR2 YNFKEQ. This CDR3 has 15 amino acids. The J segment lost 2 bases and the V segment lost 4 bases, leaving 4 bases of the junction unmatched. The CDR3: CASSPSGGTTDTQYF. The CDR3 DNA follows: TGTGCCAGCAGCCCAAGCGGGGGGACCACAGATACGCAGTATTTT.

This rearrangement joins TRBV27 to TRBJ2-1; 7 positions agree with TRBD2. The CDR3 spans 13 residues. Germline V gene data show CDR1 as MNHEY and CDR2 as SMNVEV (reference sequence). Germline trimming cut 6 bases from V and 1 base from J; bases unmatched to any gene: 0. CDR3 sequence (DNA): TGTGCCAGCAGACTAGCGTCCTACAATGAGCAGTTCTTC. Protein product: CASRLASYNEQFF.

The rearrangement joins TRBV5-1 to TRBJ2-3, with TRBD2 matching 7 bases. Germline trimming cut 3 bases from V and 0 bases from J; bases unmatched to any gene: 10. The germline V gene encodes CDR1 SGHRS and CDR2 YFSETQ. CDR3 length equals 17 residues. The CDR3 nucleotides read TGCGCCAGCAGCTCAAAGAGGACTAGTTGGAGCACAGATACGCAGTATTTT. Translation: CASSSKRTSWSTDTQYF.

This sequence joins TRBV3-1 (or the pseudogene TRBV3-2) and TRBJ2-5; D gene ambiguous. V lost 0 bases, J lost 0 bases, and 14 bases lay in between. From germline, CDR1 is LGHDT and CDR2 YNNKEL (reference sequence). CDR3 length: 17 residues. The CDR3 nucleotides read TGTGCCAGCAGCCAAGACAGAGGACGGTCGTACCAAGAGACCCAGTACTTC. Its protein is CASSQDRGRSYQETQYF.

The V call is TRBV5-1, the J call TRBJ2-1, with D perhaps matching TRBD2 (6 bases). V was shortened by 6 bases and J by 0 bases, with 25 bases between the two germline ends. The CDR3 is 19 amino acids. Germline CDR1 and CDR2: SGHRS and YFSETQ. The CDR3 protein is CASTPWGPGALSSYNEQFF. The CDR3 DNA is TGCGCCAGCACCCCTTGGGGACCGGGAGCCCTGAGCTCCTACAATGAGCAGTTCTTC.